This T cell receptor beta chain was recorded in a study of tumor-infiltrating lymphocytes in primary liver carcinoma. Across the whole study: Patients of both sexes were 30 to 69 years old. Study outcomes and limitations: It was tumor-adjacent and tumor-blood pairs that overlapped less than tumor region pairs did.

With regard to this clonotype: As yet, its antigen is unknown.

They got blood RNA out of unsorted whole blood and also pulled out germline DNA. The patients carried chronic HBV infection and had received no treatment. Production of TCR beta cDNA used approximately 0.45 ug total RNA together with a constant-region primer. A slightly modified ARM-PCR protocol with three nested multiplex PCR rounds produced these TCR beta libraries. Forward primers for TRBV1-TRBV30 and a C-beta reverse primer served the first two PCR rounds, at approximately 10 cycles each. TCRdb independently ran MiXCR on the multiplex PCR reads; one entry per CDR3 protein. The repertoire holds 300,000 to 350,000 distinct CDR3 sequences, with 50% to 60% as singletons. Per germline, CDR1 SEHNR and CDR2 FQNEAQ (reference sequence). The V end was cut by 1 base, the J end by 5 bases, with 9 bases between. CDR3 length equals 14 residues.

The chain is built from TRBV7-9 and TRBJ2-1; D not resolved. The sample comprised peripheral blood. This TCR came from a woman aged 25 to 45 with primary liver carcinoma and hepatitis B virus infection. CDR3 residues: CASSLEGNNNEQFF. CDR3 in DNA: TGTGCCAGCAGCTTAGAGGGCAACAACAATGAGCAGTTCTTC.